This entry lists 7 T cell receptor beta chains sequenced from one sample in a study of blood T cell repertoires in COVID-19. Assay used: immunoSEQ multiplex PCR; TCRdb lists only in-frame clones, some missing. The table has over 55,000 clones, 88% seen once. The source material was peripheral blood. The receptors stem from a human donor in a cohort sampled during active COVID-19.

This chain connects TRBV11-3 to TRBJ2-1, with unresolved D. The CDR3 is 15 amino acids. Per the germline V gene, CDR1 is SGHNT and CDR2 is YENEEA. Trimming stripped 3 bases from V and 0 bases from J, with 9 bases between. CDR3 amino acids: CASSFGMSSYNEQFF. For the CDR3, the DNA is TGTGCCAGCAGCTTTGGTATGAGCTCCTACAATGAGCAGTTCTTC.

The CDR3 DNA follows: TGTGCCAGCAGCTTAATTCTTCGAGCGGAAGAGACCCAGTACTTC. The encoded protein is CASSLILRAEETQYF. The chain combines TRBV5-6 with TRBJ2-5; TRBD2 is a possible D gene (5 bases). The CDR3 covers 15 residues. Per the germline V gene, CDR1 is SGHDT and CDR2 is YYEEEE. Trimming pared 2 bases from V and 3 bases from J, leaving 14 bases between.

CDR3 DNA sequence: TGTGCCAGCAGCCATCTAGCGCGAGAGACCCAGTACTTC. Translation gives CASSHLARETQYF. The gene calls are TRBV3-1 (or the pseudogene TRBV3-2) and TRBJ2-5, with D perhaps matching TRBD2 (6 bases). From germline, CDR1 is LGHDT and CDR2 YNNKEL (reference sequence). This CDR3 is 13 amino acids long. The V end was cut by 3 bases, the J end by 4 bases, with 9 bases between.

The V call is TRBV18, the J call TRBJ2-7; 7 bases are a match to TRBD1. The CDR3 is 14 amino acids. CDR1 and CDR2 from the germline V gene are KGHSH and LQKENI. Trimming took 3 bases from V and 3 from J; bases not matched to a gene: 5. The CDR3 coding sequence is TGTGCCAGCTCACCGACGACAGGGAACTACGAGCAGTACTTC. It is translated as CASSPTTGNYEQYF.

The gene calls are TRBV7-3 and TRBJ2-3, with TRBD2 matching over 8 bases. The CDR3 runs to 14 residues. Germline trimming cut 5 bases from V and 7 bases from J; bases unmatched to any gene: 8. From germline, CDR1 is SGHTA and CDR2 FQGTGA. DNA for the CDR3: TGTGCCAGCAGCACGGGGGGGCCTGGGAATACGCAGTATTTT. As protein: CASSTGGPGNTQYF. The entire variable domain, with the rest obtained from reference TRBV7-3 and TRBJ2-3, is as follows: GAGVSQTPSNKVTEKGKYVELRCDPISGHTALYWYRQSLGQGPEFLIYFQGTGAADDSGLPNDRFFAVRPEGSVSTLKIQRTERGDSAVYLCASSTGGPGNTQYFGPGTRLTVL.

This sequence joins TRBV7-8 and TRBJ2-1; TRBD2 aligns across 9 bases. The CDR3 length is 15 residues. In germline, CDR1 is SGHVS, CDR2 FQNEAQ. V dropped 7 bases and J dropped 3; count of bases not matched to a gene: 7. The CDR3 nucleotides read TGTGCCAGCACCTTTACTAGCGGGTTCTACAATGAGCAGTTCTTC. Translating it yields CASTFTSGFYNEQFF.

The rearrangement uses TRBV11-2 and TRBJ1-1; possible D gene TRBD1, 6 bases. The V end was cut by 1 base, the J end by 2 bases, with 11 bases between. Germline CDR1 reads SGHAT; CDR2 reads FQNNGV. The CDR3 has 15 amino acids. CDR3 nucleotide sequence: TGTGCCAGCAGCTTAGCGCGGACAGCTAACACTGAAGCTTTCTTT. Encoded protein: CASSLARTANTEAFF.